The 20 T cell receptor beta chains below all came from one sample that was sequenced in a study of Tregs in tolerant kidney transplant recipients. Here immunoSEQ multiplex PCR was the method, and the copy in TCRdb shows in-frame clones only, minus some. The sample has 110,000 or so clones, approximately 90% seen once. The sequencing sample was made of CD4+ T cells from blood. These receptors all come from a human donor in good health.

The rearrangement joins TRBV5-1 to TRBJ2-5; D is unclear. CDR1 and CDR2 (germline): SGHRS, YFSETQ. The CDR3 contains 15 residues. V lost 0 bases and J 6 bases, leaving 15 bases between the germline ends. The CDR3 reads CASSLDISTPKTQYF. CDR3 in DNA: TGCGCCAGCAGCTTGGATATCAGTACACCGAAGACCCAGTACTTC.

J is TRBJ2-7 and V is TRBV5-1, with 7 bases aligning to TRBD2. This CDR3 is 13 amino acids long. The junction had 6 bases not matched to a gene; V was cut back by 4 bases and J by 5 bases. Germline CDR1 reads SGHRS; CDR2 reads YFSETQ. The CDR3 spells CASSNARGDEQYF. DNA of the CDR3: TGCGCCAGCAGCAACGCCCGGGGGGACGAGCAGTACTTC.

This clone showed up just once. The J gene is TRBJ1-2, the V gene TRBV18; D gene ambiguous. Germline V gene sequence: CDR1 KGHSH, CDR2 LQKENI. V was pared by 6 bases and J by 1 base, with 18 bases between. The CDR3 consists of 16 residues. The CDR3 spells CASSLSTLGLNYGYTF. The CDR3 DNA sequence: TGTGCCAGCTCGCTCAGCACCCTTGGACTTAACTATGGCTACACCTTC.

V gene TRBV5-5 combines with J gene TRBJ2-3, with 9 bases identical to TRBD2. The V segment lost 0 bases and the J segment 5 bases; nucleotides outside the gene matches: 7. This CDR3 contains 16 residues. The germline CDR1 and CDR2 sequences are SGHKS and YYEKEE (reference sequence). CDR3 in amino acids: CASSLGSGGSGDTQYF. Written as DNA, the CDR3 is TGTGCCAGCAGCTTGGGTAGCGGGGGCTCGGGAGATACGCAGTATTTT.

This chain uses TRBV6-1 with TRBJ2-7; tentative D call: TRBD2 (6 bases). V lost 3 bases and J lost 1, with 13 bases in between. There are 15 residues in the CDR3. Per germline, CDR1 MNHNS and CDR2 SASEGT. The chain's CDR3 is CASSDMGSGSYEQYF. In nucleotides, the CDR3 is TGTGCCAGCAGTGATATGGGTAGCGGATCCTACGAGCAGTACTTC.

Concerning this clone itself: The identical CDR3 is also encoded by other nucleotide sequences in the sample. V and J are TRBV2 and TRBJ1-2; D ambiguous. This CDR3 is 12 amino acids long. Germline values: CDR1 SNHLY, CDR2 FYNNEI. V lost 2 bases and J lost 3, with 4 bases in between. DNA of the CDR3: TGTGCCAGCAGTGAAAGGGACTATGGCTACACCTTC. It specifies CASSERDYGYTF.

The J gene is TRBJ2-7, the V gene TRBV14, with D unclear. The CDR3 loop spans 15 amino acids. V was clipped by 0 bases and J by 4 bases, with 13 bases between them. Per the germline V gene, CDR1 is SGHDN and CDR2 is FVKESK. The CDR3 here is CASSQDLLKSYEQYF. The CDR3 DNA reads TGTGCCAGCAGCCAAGATCTGCTAAAGTCTTACGAGCAGTACTTC.

V gene TRBV6-5 combines with J gene TRBJ2-7; D is undetermined. This CDR3 has 12 residues. Germline CDR1 MNHEY, CDR2 SVGAGI. The CDR3 is CATESRSYEQYF. CDR3 DNA sequence: TGTGCTACCGAGAGCAGATCCTACGAGCAGTACTTC.

CDR3 sequence reads: CASSGTDRFRDTQYF. CDR3 DNA: TGTGCCAGCAGCGGAACCGACAGGTTTCGGGATACGCAGTATTTT. The chain couples TRBV5-4 to TRBJ2-3, with D tentatively TRBD1 (6 bases). Per the germline V gene, CDR1 is SGHNT and CDR2 is YYREEE (reference sequence). The CDR3 covers 15 residues. V was trimmed by 4 bases and J by 6 bases, leaving 18 bases between them.

The CDR3 sequence: CASSASTGNGYTF. The CDR3 DNA follows: TGTGCCAGCAGTGCGTCGACAGGGAATGGCTACACCTTC. The chain is built from TRBV27 and TRBJ1-2; 7 nucleotides line up with TRBD1. CDR3 length: 13 residues. Germline V gene lookup returns CDR1 MNHEY and CDR2 SMNVEV (reference sequence). J gave up 6 bases and V 5 bases, and 6 bases lay outside the gene matches.

This rearrangement joins TRBV5-1 to TRBJ2-2; 7 bases are a match to TRBD1. Germline V gives CDR1 SGHRS, CDR2 YFSETQ. Trimming cost V 0 bases and J 3 bases; bases outside gene matches: 5. The CDR3 consists of 16 residues. Here the CDR3 DNA reads TGCGCCAGCAGCTTGGGGGACAGTCAGGACACCGGGGAGCTGTTTTTT. It codes for CASSLGDSQDTGELFF.

V usage is TRBV9 and J usage is TRBJ2-5; no definite D call. In germline, CDR1 is SGDLS, CDR2 YYNGEE. This CDR3 is built from 14 residues. Trimming removed 2 bases from V and 2 bases from J, with 10 bases in between. The CDR3 reads CASSVRAQQETQYF. The CDR3 DNA reads as TGTGCCAGCAGCGTTAGGGCGCAACAAGAGACCCAGTACTTC.

This clone was observed a few times. The CDR3 spells CASSPTGLTSGANVLTF. CDR3 DNA: TGTGCCAGCAGCCCGACAGGGTTAACCTCTGGGGCCAACGTCCTGACTTTC. This chain joins TRBV7-9 and TRBJ2-6; 7 bases align to TRBD1. The CDR3 length is 17 residues. Germline assignment: CDR1 SEHNR and CDR2 FQNEAQ (reference sequence). The V and J ends lost 5 bases and 0 bases, in that order; junction bases with no gene match: 7.

This clone was observed a few times. V usage is TRBV19 and J usage is TRBJ1-2, with D maybe TRBD1 (5 bases). CDR1 and CDR2 from the germline V gene are LNHDA and SQIVND (reference sequence). This CDR3 region has 13 residues. Deletions cut 5 bases from V and 7 bases from J, with 14 bases between. The CDR3 DNA reads as TGTGCCAGTAGTGCCCAGGGATCGAGTGGCTACACCTTC. Its protein is CASSAQGSSGYTF. Complete variable domain (other parts from reference TRBV19 and TRBJ1-2): DGGITQSPKYLFRKEGQNVTLSCEQNLNHDAMYWYRQDPGQGLRLIYYSQIVNDFQKGDIAEGYSVSREKKESFPLTVTSAQKNPTAFYLCASSAQGSSGYTFGSGTRLTVV.

CDR3 protein: CASSPTSGGNQPQHF. As DNA, the CDR3 is TGTGCCAGCAGCCCAACTTCAGGGGGCAATCAGCCCCAGCATTTT. V usage is TRBV9 and J usage is TRBJ1-5; TRBD1 might be the D (6 bases). The CDR3 has 15 residues. Trimming took off 4 bases at V and 2 bases at J, with 13 bases between the two ends. Germline loops: CDR1 SGDLS, CDR2 YYNGEE.

The chain carries TRBV7-2 and TRBJ2-7; D uncertain. Germline V gene lookup returns CDR1 SGHTA and CDR2 FQGNSA. CDR3 length: 13 amino acids. V was shortened by 3 bases and J by 2 bases, with 8 bases between the two germline ends. CDR3 bases: TGTGCCAGCAGCTTCGGGCCCCCCTACGAGCAGTACTTC. It translates to CASSFGPPYEQYF.

The genes are TRBV21-1 and TRBJ2-7; the table's D call TRBD1 went unverified against the DNA. TRBV21-1 is an annotated pseudogene. This CDR3 comprises 16 residues. The chain's CDR3 is CASSAQTGTGPYEQYF. The CDR3 DNA reads as TGTGCCAGCAGCGCCCAGACCGGGACAGGGCCCTACGAGCAGTACTTC.

V and J are TRBV29-1 and TRBJ2-2; tentative D call: TRBD1 (5 bases). CDR1 and CDR2 from the germline V gene are SQVTM and ANQGSEA. There are 11 residues in the CDR3. Trimming shortened V by 4 bases and J by 5 bases, and 5 bases separated the two germline ends. The CDR3 loop is CSVAGTGELFF. In DNA form, the CDR3 reads TGCAGCGTTGCAGGGACCGGGGAGCTGTTTTTT.

The chain combines TRBV4-1 with TRBJ1-3; possible D gene TRBD1, 5 bases. Germline loops: CDR1 MGHRA, CDR2 YSYEKL. V was clipped by 1 base and J by 0 bases, with 7 bases between them. The CDR3 sequence is 15 residues long. CDR3 sequence: CASSQVGASGNTIYF. CDR3 coding DNA: TGCGCCAGCAGCCAAGTAGGGGCCTCTGGAAACACCATATATTTT.

The rearrangement links TRBV18 to TRBJ1-3; D is unresolved. Germline CDR1 KGHSH, CDR2 LQKENI. Trimming took 1 base from V and 0 from J, leaving 10 bases between them. The CDR3 sequence is 16 residues long. CDR3 DNA sequence: TGTGCCAGCTCACCACAATCTGTCAGCTCTGGAAACACCATATATTTT. Its protein is CASSPQSVSSGNTIYF.